This T cell receptor (beta chain) was found in a study of spatial heterogeneity in lung cancer. Time point here: sample taken at primary tumor resection. There were approximately 69 donors, all of them untreated patients with early-stage non-small cell lung cancer. Sequencing was performed on whole RNA extracted from tumor and nontumor lung tissue, or from frozen PBMC, and the material was left unsorted. Each CDR3 protein is one row after TCRdb ran MiXCR on the 5' RACE reads. This sample has around 20,000 distinct CDR3 sequences, with around 7% found just once. As concerns this clonotype: Its antigen is as yet unknown.

CDR3 length: 16 residues. Germline V gene sequence: CDR1 MNHEY, CDR2 SVGEGT. Between the trimmed V and J ends, which lost 8 bases and 4 bases, there was a span of 24 bases. Broader study findings: Estimated coverage of tumor T cells was about 6.4% for alpha and roughly 13% for beta chains. Higher tumor mutation counts went along with higher counts of expanded intratumoral alpha and beta TCRs.

This specimen consisted of lung tumor tissue, obtained at surgery. This receptor was obtained from a female donor with early-stage non-small cell lung cancer. The chain couples TRBV6-2 or TRBV6-3 to TRBJ2-7; D might be TRBD1 (6 bases). The CDR3 sequence is CASCKLWTASGYEQYF. In DNA form, the CDR3 reads TGTGCCAGCTGCAAACTTTGGACAGCCTCAGGGTACGAGCAGTACTTC.